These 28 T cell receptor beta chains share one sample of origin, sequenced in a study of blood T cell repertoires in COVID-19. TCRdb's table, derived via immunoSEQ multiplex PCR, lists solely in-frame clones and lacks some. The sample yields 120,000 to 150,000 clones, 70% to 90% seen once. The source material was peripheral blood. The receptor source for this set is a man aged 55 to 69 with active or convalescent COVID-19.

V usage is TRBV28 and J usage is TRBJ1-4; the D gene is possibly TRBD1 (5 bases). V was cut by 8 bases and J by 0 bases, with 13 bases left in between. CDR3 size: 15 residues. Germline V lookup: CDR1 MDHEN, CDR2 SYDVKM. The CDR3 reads CASLGTPATNEKLFF. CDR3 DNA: TGTGCCAGCCTCGGGACTCCCGCAACTAATGAAAAACTGTTTTTT.

Written as DNA, the CDR3 is TGTGCCAGCAGCCGACAGGGGGCAGAAAACACCATATATTTT. Amino acid sequence: CASSRQGAENTIYF. The V and J genes are TRBV3-1 (or the pseudogene TRBV3-2) and TRBJ1-3; the match to TRBD1 covers 10 bases. The trim removed 4 bases at V and 6 bases at J, leaving 3 bases unmatched. This CDR3 has 14 amino acids. From germline, CDR1 is LGHDT and CDR2 YNNKEL (reference sequence).

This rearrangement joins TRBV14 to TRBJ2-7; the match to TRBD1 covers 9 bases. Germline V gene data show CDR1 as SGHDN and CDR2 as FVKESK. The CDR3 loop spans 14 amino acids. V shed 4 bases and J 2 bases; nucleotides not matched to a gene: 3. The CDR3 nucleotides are TGTGCCAGCAGCCGGACAGGGGACGCCTACGAGCAGTACTTC. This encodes CASSRTGDAYEQYF.

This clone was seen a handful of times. The CDR3 DNA is TGTGCCAGCAGCTTCTCACAGGGGGCTCAGCAGTACTTC. It translates to CASSFSQGAQQYF. This rearrangement joins TRBV6-5 to TRBJ2-7, with TRBD1 matching 9 bases. After removal of 6 bases from V and 8 bases from J, the junction contained 8 bases not matched to a gene. This CDR3 comprises 13 residues. CDR1 and CDR2 (germline): MNHEY, SVGAGI.

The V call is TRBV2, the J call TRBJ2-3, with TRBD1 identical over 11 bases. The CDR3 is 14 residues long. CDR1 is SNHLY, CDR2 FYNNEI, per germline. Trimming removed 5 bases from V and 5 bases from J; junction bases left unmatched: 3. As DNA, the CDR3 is TGTGCCAGCAGTACCGGGACAGGGGGAGATACGCAGTATTTT. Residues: CASSTGTGGDTQYF. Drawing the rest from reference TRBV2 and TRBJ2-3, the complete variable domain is EPEVTQTPSHQVTQMGQEVILRCVPISNHLYFYWYRQILGQKVEFLVSFYNNEISEKSEIFDDQFSVERPDGSNFTLKIRSTKLEDSAMYFCASSTGTGGDTQYFGPGTRLTVL.

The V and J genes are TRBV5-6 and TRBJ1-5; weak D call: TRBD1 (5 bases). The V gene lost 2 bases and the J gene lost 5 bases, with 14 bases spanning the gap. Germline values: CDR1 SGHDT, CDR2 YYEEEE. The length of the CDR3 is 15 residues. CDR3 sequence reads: CASSLVRDGDQPQHF. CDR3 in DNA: TGTGCCAGCAGCTTAGTGCGGGACGGCGATCAGCCCCAGCATTTT. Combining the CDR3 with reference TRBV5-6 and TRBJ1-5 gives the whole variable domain DAGVTQSPTHLIKTRGQQVTLRCSPKSGHDTVSWYQQALGQGPQFIFQYYEEEERQRGNFPDRFSGHQFPNYSSELNVNALLLGDSALYLCASSLVRDGDQPQHFGDGTRLSIL.

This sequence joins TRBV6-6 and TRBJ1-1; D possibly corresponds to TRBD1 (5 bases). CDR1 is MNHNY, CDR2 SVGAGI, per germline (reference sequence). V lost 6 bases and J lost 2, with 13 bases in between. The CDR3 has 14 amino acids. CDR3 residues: CASSSPGENTEAFF. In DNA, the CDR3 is TGTGCCAGCAGCTCACCGGGGGAAAACACTGAAGCTTTCTTT.

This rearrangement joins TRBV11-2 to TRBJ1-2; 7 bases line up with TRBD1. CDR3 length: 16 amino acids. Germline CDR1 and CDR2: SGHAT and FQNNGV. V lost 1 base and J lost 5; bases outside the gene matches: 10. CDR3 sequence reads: CASSLVGTETFYGYTF. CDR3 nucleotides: TGTGCCAGCAGCTTAGTAGGGACAGAGACCTTTTATGGCTACACCTTC.

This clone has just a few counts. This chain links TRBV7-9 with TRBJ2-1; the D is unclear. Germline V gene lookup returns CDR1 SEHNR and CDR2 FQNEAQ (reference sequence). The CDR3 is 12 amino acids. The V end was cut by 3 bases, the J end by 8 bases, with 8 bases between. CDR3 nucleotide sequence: TGTGCCAGCAGCTTGGGTGGAGATGAGCAGTTCTTC. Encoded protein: CASSLGGDEQFF.

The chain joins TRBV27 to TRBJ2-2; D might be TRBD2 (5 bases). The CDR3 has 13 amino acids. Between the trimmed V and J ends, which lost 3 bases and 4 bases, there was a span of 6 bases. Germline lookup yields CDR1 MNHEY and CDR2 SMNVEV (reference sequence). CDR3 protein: CASSFGVTGELFF. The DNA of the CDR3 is TGTGCCAGCAGTTTCGGGGTCACCGGGGAGCTGTTTTTT.

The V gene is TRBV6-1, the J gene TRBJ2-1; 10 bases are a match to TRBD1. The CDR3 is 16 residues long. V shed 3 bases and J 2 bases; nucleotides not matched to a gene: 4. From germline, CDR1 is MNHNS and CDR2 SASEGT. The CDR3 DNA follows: TGTGCCAGCAGTGACAGACAGGGGGCCCCCTACAATGAGCAGTTCTTC. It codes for CASSDRQGAPYNEQFF.

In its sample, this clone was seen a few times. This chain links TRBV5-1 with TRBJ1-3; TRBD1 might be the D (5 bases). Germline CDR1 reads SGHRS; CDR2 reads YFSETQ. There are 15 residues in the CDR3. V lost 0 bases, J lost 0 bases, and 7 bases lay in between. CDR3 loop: CASSLGQNSGNTIYF. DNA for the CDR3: TGCGCCAGCAGCTTGGGACAGAACTCTGGAAACACCATATATTTT.

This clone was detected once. This CDR3 reads CASSLLAGGDEQFF. In DNA form, the CDR3 reads TGTGCCAGCAGCCTCCTAGCGGGAGGCGATGAGCAGTTCTTC. V usage is TRBV5-6 and J usage is TRBJ2-1, with 11 bases identical to TRBD2. The CDR3 has 14 amino acids. CDR1 SGHDT and CDR2 YYEEEE come from the germline V gene. V shed 4 bases, J shed 8 bases, and the junction held 5 bases outside the gene matches. Complete variable domain (other parts from reference TRBV5-6 and TRBJ2-1): DAGVTQSPTHLIKTRGQQVTLRCSPKSGHDTVSWYQQALGQGPQFIFQYYEEEERQRGNFPDRFSGHQFPNYSSELNVNALLLGDSALYLCASSLLAGGDEQFFGPGTRLTVL.

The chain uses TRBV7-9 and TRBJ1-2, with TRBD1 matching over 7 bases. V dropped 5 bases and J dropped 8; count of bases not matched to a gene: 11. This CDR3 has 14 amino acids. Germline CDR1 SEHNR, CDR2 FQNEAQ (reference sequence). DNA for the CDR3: TGTGCCAGCAGCATACCGGGACAGATCCAGGGCTACACCTTC. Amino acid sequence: CASSIPGQIQGYTF.

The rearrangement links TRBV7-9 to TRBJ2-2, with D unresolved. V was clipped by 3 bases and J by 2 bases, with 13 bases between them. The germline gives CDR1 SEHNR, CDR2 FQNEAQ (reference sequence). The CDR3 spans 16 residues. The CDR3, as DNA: TGTGCCAGCAGCTTGGCATTTAACAGCAACACCGGGGAGCTGTTTTTT. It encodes CASSLAFNSNTGELFF.

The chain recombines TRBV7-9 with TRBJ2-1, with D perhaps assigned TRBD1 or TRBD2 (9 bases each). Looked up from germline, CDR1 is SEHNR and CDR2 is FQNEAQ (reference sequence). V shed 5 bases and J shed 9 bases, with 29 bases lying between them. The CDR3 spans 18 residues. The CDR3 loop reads CASSTRDRVAGGPVEQFF. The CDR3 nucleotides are TGTGCCAGCAGCACCCGGGACAGGGTCGCGGGAGGGCCAGTTGAGCAGTTCTTC. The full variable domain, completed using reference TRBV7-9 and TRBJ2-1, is DTGVSQNPRHKITKRGQNVTFRCDPISEHNRLYWYRQTLGQGPEFLTYFQNEAQLEKSRLLSDRFSAERPKGSFSTLEIQRTEQGDSAMYLCASSTRDRVAGGPVEQFFGPGTRLTVL.

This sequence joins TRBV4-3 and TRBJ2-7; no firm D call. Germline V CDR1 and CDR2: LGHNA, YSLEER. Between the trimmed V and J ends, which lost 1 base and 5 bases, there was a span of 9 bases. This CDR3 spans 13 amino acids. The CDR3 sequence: CASSQALAHEQYF. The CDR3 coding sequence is TGCGCCAGCAGCCAAGCGCTGGCCCACGAGCAGTACTTC.

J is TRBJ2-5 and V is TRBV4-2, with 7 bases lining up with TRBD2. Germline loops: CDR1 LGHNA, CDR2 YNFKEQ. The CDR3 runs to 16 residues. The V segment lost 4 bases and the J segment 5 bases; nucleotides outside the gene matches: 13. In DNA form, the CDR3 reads TGTGCCAGCAGCCCCGGGGAGGGGCTGATGGGTGAGACCCAGTACTTC. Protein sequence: CASSPGEGLMGETQYF.

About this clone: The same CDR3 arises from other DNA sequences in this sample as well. The DNA of the CDR3 is TGTGCCAGCAGTACCAGGGGCACTGAAGCTTTCTTT. Encoded protein: CASSTRGTEAFF. V and J are TRBV27 and TRBJ1-1; possibly TRBD1 for D (6 bases). The V and J ends lost 5 bases and 4 bases respectively, with 8 bases between them. This CDR3 is 12 amino acids long. Germline CDR1 reads MNHEY; CDR2 reads SMNVEV (reference sequence).

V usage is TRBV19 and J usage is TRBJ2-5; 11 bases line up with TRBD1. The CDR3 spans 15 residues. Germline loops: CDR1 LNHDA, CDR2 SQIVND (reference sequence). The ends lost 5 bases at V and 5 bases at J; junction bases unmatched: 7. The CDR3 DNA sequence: TGTGCCAGTAGTTCCCGGACAGGGGGCGGGGAGACCCAGTACTTC. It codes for CASSSRTGGGETQYF.

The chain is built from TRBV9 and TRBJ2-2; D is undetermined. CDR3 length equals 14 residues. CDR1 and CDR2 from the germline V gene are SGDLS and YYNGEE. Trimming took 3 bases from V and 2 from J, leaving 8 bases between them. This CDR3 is CASSDGSNTGELFF. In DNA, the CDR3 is TGTGCCAGCAGCGATGGCAGTAACACCGGGGAGCTGTTTTTT.

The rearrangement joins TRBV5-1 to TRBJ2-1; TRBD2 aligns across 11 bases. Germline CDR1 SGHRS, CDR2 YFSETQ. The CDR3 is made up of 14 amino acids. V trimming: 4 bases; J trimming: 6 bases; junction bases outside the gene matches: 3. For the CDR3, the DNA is TGCGCCAGCAGCGTAGCGGGAGGGAGCAATGAGCAGTTCTTC. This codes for CASSVAGGSNEQFF. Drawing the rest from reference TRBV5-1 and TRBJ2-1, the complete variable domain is KAGVTQTPRYLIKTRGQQVTLSCSPISGHRSVSWYQQTPGQGLQFLFEYFSETQRNKGNFPGRFSGRQFSNSRSEMNVSTLELGDSALYLCASSVAGGSNEQFFGPGTRLTVL.

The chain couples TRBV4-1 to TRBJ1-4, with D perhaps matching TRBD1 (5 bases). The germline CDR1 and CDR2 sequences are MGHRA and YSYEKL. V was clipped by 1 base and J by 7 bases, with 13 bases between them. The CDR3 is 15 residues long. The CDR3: CASSQGAGVTEKLFF. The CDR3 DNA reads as TGCGCCAGCAGCCAAGGGGCGGGGGTCACTGAAAAACTGTTTTTT.

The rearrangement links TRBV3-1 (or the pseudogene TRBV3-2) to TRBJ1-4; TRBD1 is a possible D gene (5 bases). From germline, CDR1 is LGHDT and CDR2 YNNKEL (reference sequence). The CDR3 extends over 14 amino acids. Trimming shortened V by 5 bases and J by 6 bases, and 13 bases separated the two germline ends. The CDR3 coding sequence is TGTGCCAGCAGCTCCGCCTGGGGGGATGAAAAACTGTTTTTT. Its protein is CASSSAWGDEKLFF.

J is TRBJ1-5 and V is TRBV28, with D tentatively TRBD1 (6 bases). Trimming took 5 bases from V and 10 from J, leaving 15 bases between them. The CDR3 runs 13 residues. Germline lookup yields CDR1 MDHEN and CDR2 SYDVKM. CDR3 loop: CASSGGPGQPQHF. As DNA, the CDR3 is TGTGCCAGCAGTGGGGGCCCCGGACAACCCCAGCATTTT. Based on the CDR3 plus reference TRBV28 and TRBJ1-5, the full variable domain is DVKVTQSSRYLVKRTGEKVFLECVQDMDHENMFWYRQDPGLGLRLIYFSYDVKMKEKGDIPEGYSVSREKKERFSLILESASTNQTSMYLCASSGGPGQPQHFGDGTRLSIL.

DNA for the CDR3: TGTGCCAGCAGGGGGGGGGACAGGAGAAATTCACCCCTCCACTTT. Translation: CASRGGDRRNSPLHF. V gene TRBV28 combines with J gene TRBJ1-6, with 8 bases matching TRBD1. Unmatched junction bases numbered 8, after V lost 6 bases and J lost 7 bases. Germline assignment: CDR1 MDHEN and CDR2 SYDVKM. The CDR3 consists of 15 residues.

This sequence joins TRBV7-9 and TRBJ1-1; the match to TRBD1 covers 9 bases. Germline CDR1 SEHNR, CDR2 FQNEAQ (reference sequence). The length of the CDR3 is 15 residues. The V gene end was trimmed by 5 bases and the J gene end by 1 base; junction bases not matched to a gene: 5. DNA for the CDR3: TGTGCCAGCAGCGCATTGGGACAGGGGAACACTGAAGCTTTCTTT. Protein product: CASSALGQGNTEAFF. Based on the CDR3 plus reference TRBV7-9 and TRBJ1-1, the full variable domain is DTGVSQNPRHKITKRGQNVTFRCDPISEHNRLYWYRQTLGQGPEFLTYFQNEAQLEKSRLLSDRFSAERPKGSFSTLEIQRTEQGDSAMYLCASSALGQGNTEAFFGQGTRLTVV.

Here the CDR3 DNA reads TGCAGCGTTGTTCCGCCCGGGACAGGGGACTATGGCTACACCTTC. Protein sequence: CSVVPPGTGDYGYTF. The chain recombines TRBV29-1 with TRBJ1-2, with 10 bases fitting TRBD1. CDR1 is SQVTM, CDR2 ANQGSEA, per germline. V was pared by 4 bases and J by 3 bases, with 8 bases of the junction left unmatched. The CDR3 has 15 amino acids. Filled out from reference TRBV29-1 and TRBJ1-2, the complete variable domain reads SAVISQKPSRDICQRGTSLTIQCQVDSQVTMMFWYRQQPGQSLTLIATANQGSEATYESGFVIDKFPISRPNLTFSTLTVSNMSPEDSSIYLCSVVPPGTGDYGYTFGSGTRLTVV.